This TCR beta chain emerged from a study of graft-versus-host responses after intestinal transplantation. The overall study: Recipients had multivisceral, liver-intestinal, or isolated intestinal transplants. All of the recipients had induction that used anti-thymocyte globulin, then tacrolimus and steroids for around 3 years.

Concerning this clone itself: Its matching antigen is unknown.

Only in-frame clones appear in the TCRdb table, and some are missing; sequencing was by immunoSEQ multiplex PCR. The sample shows tens of thousands of clones, 84% of them seen only once. Deletions cut 2 bases from V and 0 bases from J, with 3 bases between. The germline V gene has CDR1 SEHNR and CDR2 FQNEAQ (reference sequence). The CDR3 contains 13 residues. The rearrangement links TRBV7-9 to TRBJ2-3, with D hard to call. Material: unstimulated CD4+ T cells sorted from spleen or lymph node cells, obtained before transplant. The receptor comes from a human donor who was the organ donor for an intestinal transplant. The CDR3 loop reads CASSLMSTDTQYF. The CDR3 DNA is TGTGCCAGCAGCTTAATGAGCACAGATACGCAGTATTTT.